This T cell receptor (beta chain) was obtained from a study of T cells after yellow fever vaccination. J lost 8 bases, V lost 1 base, and 9 bases had no gene match. Germline values: CDR1 SGHRS, CDR2 YFSETQ. The CDR3 is 15 residues long. This clonotype has more than one count but fewer than ten. Its cognate antigen is unknown. Findings and caveats of the study: The booster response re-showed most primary clones: approximately 95% CD4, 88% CD8. A limited proportion of clonotypes was detected within both the CD4 and CD8 compartments. When the response was secondary, it was weaker but reached its peak faster, day 5 versus 15.

Generation of TCR cDNA used 5'RACE template switching (which added a universal primer site and UMIs). TCRdb reprocessed the 5' RACE reads with MiXCR, giving one entry per CDR3 protein. The sample comprises some 600,000 distinct CDR3 sequences, 9% to 15% of which are singletons, and about 15% rests with the top ten. This chain joins TRBV5-1 and TRBJ2-1; 7 positions match TRBD1. This clonotype was obtained from a man aged 30-40 years who received the YFV17D yellow fever vaccine. Here the sequenced sample was PBMCs, taken on the day of the yellow fever booster vaccination. CDR3 in amino acids: CASSLSSNQGDEQFF. The CDR3 DNA reads TGCGCCAGCAGCTTGTCGTCGAATCAGGGGGATGAGCAGTTCTTC.